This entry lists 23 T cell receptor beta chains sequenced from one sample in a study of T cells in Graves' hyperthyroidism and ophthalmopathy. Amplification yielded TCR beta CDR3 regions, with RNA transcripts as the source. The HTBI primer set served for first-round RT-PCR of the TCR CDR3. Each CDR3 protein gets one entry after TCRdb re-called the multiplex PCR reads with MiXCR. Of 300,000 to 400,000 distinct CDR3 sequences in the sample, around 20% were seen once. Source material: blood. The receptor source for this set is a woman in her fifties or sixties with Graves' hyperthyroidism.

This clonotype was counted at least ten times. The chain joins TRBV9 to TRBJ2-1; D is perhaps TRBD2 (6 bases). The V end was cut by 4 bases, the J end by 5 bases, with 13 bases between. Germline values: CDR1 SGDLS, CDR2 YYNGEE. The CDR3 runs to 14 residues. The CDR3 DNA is TGTGCCAGCAGCTTGGGGGGTGTGGACAATGAGCAGTTCTTC. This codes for CASSLGGVDNEQFF.

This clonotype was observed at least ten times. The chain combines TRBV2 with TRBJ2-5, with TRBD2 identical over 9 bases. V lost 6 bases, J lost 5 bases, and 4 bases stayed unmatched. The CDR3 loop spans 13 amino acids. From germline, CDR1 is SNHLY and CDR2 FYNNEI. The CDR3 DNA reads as TGTGCCAGCAGGGGACTAGCTGTGGAGACCCAGTACTTC. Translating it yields CASRGLAVETQYF.

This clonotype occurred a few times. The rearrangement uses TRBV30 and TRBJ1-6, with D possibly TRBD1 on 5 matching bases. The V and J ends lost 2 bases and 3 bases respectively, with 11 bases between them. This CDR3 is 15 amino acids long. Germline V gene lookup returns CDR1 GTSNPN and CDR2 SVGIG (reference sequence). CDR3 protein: CAWSNPGVYNSPLHF. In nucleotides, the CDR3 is TGTGCCTGGAGTAACCCGGGGGTCTATAATTCACCCCTCCACTTT.

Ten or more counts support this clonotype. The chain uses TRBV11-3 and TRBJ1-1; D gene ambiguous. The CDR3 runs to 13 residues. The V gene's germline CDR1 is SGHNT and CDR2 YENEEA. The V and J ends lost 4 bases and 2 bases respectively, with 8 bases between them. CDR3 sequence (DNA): TGTGCCAGCAGCTCCATGTTTAACACTGAAGCTTTCTTT. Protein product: CASSSMFNTEAFF.

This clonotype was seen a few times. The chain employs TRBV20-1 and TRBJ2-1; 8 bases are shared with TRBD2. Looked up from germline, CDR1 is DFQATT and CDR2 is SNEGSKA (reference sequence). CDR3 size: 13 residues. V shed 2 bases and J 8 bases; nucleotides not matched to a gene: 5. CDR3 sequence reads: CSARISGNDEQFF. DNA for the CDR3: TGCAGTGCTAGAATTAGCGGGAACGATGAGCAGTTCTTC.

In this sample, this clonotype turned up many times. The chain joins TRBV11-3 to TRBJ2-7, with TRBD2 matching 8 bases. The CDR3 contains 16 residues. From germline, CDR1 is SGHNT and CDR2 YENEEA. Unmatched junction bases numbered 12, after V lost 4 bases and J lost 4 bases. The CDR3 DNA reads TGTGCCAGCAGCTCCCCTTTTGAAGCGGGAGATTACGAGCAGTACTTC. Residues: CASSSPFEAGDYEQYF.

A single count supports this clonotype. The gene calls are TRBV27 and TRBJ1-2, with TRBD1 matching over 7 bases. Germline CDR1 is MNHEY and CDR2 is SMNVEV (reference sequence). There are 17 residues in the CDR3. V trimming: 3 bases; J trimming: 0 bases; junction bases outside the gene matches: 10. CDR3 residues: CASSFGGAGGSNYGYTF. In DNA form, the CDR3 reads TGTGCCAGCAGTTTCGGGGGGGCAGGGGGATCTAACTATGGCTACACCTTC.

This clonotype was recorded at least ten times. CDR3 sequence: CSASQSQDRPTYNEQFF. The CDR3, as DNA: TGCAGTGCTAGTCAATCCCAGGACAGGCCAACCTACAATGAGCAGTTCTTC. V usage is TRBV20-1 and J usage is TRBJ2-1; 7 bases are a match to TRBD1. The germline V gene has CDR1 DFQATT and CDR2 SNEGSKA (reference sequence). This CDR3 contains 17 residues. The J segment lost 2 bases and the V segment lost 3 bases, leaving 13 bases of the junction unmatched.

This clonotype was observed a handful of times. CDR3 sequence reads: CASSPPGQPEAFF. The CDR3 DNA sequence: TGTGCCAGTAGCCCCCCAGGACAGCCTGAAGCTTTCTTT. This rearrangement joins TRBV19 to TRBJ1-1; the D gene is possibly TRBD1 (6 bases). The V and J ends lost 6 bases and 6 bases respectively, with 14 bases between them. This CDR3 is built from 13 residues. In germline, CDR1 is LNHDA, CDR2 SQIVND (reference sequence).

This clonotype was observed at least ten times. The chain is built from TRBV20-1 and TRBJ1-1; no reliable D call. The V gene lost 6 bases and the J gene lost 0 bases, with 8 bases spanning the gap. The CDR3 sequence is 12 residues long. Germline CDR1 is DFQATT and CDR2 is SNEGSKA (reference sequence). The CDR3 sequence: CSAERMNTEAFF. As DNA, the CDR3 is TGCAGTGCAGAGCGGATGAACACTGAAGCTTTCTTT.

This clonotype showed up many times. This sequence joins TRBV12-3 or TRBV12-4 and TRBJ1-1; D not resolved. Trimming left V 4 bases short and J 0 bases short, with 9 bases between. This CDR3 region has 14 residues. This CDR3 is CASSSNTVNTEAFF. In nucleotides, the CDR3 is TGTGCCAGCAGTTCCAATACTGTGAACACTGAAGCTTTCTTT.

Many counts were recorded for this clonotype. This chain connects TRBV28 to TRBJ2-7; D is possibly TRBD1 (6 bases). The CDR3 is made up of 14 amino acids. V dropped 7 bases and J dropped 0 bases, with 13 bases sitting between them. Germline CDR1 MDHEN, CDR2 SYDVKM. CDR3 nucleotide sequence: TGTGCCAGCAAGGACAGATATAGCTCCTACGAGCAGTACTTC. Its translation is CASKDRYSSYEQYF.

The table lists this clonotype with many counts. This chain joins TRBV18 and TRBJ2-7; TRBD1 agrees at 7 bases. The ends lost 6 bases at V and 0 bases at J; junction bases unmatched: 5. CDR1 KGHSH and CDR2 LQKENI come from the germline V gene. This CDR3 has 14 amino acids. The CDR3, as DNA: TGTGCCAGCTCGCTGGACAGGAGCTCCTACGAGCAGTACTTC. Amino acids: CASSLDRSSYEQYF.

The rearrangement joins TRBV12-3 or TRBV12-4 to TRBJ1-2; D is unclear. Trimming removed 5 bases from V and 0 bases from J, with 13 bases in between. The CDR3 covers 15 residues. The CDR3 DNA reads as TGTGCCAGCAGTCCCAGCAGAAGAGCTAACTATGGCTACACCTTC. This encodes CASSPSRRANYGYTF.

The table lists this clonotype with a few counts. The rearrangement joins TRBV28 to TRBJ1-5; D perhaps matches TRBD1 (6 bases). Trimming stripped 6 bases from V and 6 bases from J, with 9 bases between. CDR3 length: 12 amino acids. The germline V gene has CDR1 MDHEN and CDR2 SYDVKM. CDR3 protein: CASRVQGQPQHF. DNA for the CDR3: TGTGCCAGCAGGGTACAGGGTCAGCCCCAGCATTTT.

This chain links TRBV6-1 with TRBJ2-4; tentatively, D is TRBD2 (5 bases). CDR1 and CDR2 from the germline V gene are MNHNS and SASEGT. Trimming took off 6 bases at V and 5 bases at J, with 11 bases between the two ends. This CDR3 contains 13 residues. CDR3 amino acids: CASSPPGENIQYF. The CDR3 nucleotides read TGTGCCAGCAGCCCCCCCGGGGAAAACATTCAGTACTTC.

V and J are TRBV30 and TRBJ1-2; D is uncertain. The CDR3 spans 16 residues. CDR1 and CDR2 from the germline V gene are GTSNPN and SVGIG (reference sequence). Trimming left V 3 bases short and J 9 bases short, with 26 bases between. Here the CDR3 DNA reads TGTGCCTGGAGCCAGACACGTTCGCGGACTCGATTTAGCTACACCTTC. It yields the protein CAWSQTRSRTRFSYTF.

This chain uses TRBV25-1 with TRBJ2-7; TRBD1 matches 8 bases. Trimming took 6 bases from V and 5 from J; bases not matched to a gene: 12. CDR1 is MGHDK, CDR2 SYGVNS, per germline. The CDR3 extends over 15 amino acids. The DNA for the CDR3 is TGTGCCAGCAGCCGGTCGGACAGGGTACCCCACGAGCAGTACTTC. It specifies CASSRSDRVPHEQYF.

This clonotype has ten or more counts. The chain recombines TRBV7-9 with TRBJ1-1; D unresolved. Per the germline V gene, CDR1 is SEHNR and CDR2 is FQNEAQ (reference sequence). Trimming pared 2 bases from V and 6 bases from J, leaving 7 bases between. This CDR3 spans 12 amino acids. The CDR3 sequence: CASSLHGSEAFF. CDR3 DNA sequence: TGTGCCAGCAGCTTACATGGCTCTGAAGCTTTCTTT.

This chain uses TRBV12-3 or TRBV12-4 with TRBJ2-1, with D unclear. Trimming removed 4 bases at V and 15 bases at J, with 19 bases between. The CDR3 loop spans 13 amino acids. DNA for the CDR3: TGTGCCAGCAGTTCGACTGACCAACCCACCGTGTTCTTC. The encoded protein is CASSSTDQPTVFF.

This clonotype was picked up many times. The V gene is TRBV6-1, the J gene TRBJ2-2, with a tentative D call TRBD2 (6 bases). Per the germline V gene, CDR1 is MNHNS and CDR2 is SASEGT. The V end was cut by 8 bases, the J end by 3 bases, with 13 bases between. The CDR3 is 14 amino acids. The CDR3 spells CASRGESDTGELFF. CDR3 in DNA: TGTGCCAGCCGCGGGGAGTCGGACACCGGGGAGCTGTTTTTT.

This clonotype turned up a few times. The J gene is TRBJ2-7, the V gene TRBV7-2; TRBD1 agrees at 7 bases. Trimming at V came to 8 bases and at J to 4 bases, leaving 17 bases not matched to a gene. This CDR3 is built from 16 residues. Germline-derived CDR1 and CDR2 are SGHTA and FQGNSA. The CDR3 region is CASHQIPTGSSYEQYF. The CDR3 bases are TGTGCCAGCCACCAAATACCGACAGGGAGCTCTTACGAGCAGTACTTC.

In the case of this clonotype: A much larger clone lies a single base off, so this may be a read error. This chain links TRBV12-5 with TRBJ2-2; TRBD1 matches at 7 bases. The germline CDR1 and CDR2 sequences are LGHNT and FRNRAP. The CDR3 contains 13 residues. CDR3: CASAQDRTGELLF. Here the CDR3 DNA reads TGTGCTAGTGCCCAGGACAGGACCGGGGAGCTGTTGTTT.